The rows below give T cell receptor beta chains drawn from one sample of a study of breast tumors, draining lymph nodes, adjacent tissues. TCRdb reprocessed the multiplex PCR reads with MiXCR, giving one entry per CDR3 protein. The sample contains 130,000 or so distinct CDR3 sequences, more than 20% of which appear only once. The sample was axillary lymph node tissue. The source of these receptors is a female donor with breast cancer. Some clones in this sample may be carry-over from other donors' samples. Both conserved end residues are trimmed from each CDR3. Each record gives: V gene, J gene, CDR3 protein.

v_gene: TRBV7-8; j_gene: TRBJ2-5; CDR3aa: ASSLMGLAEETQY
v_gene: TRBV18; j_gene: TRBJ2-2; CDR3aa: ASSPLTGELL
v_gene: TRBV3-1; j_gene: TRBJ2-7; CDR3aa: ASSQDGNSGHYEQY
v_gene: TRBV2; j_gene: TRBJ2-3; CDR3aa: ASSGHTDTQY
v_gene: TRBV9; j_gene: TRBJ2-1; CDR3aa: ASSGPGYNEQF
v_gene: TRBV28; j_gene: TRBJ2-1; CDR3aa: ASSFPWSSYNEQF
v_gene: TRBV5-6; j_gene: TRBJ1-2; CDR3aa: ASSLRYGYT
v_gene: TRBV6-9; j_gene: TRBJ2-1; CDR3aa: ASSYSAHEQF
v_gene: TRBV2; j_gene: TRBJ2-1; CDR3aa: ASSAGDRRNEQF
v_gene: TRBV20-1; j_gene: TRBJ1-6; CDR3aa: SARKQVINSPLH
v_gene: TRBV6-5; j_gene: TRBJ2-7; CDR3aa: ASSRAVGSYEQY
v_gene: TRBV12-3/TRBV12-4; j_gene: TRBJ1-2; CDR3aa: ASSSRQGFGYT
v_gene: TRBV18; j_gene: TRBJ2-5; CDR3aa: ASSPRGDQETQY
v_gene: TRBV3-1; j_gene: TRBJ1-3; CDR3aa: ASSQAISGNTIY
v_gene: TRBV2; j_gene: TRBJ2-3; CDR3aa: ASRTPNTASGRNTDTQY
v_gene: TRBV24-1; j_gene: TRBJ2-1; CDR3aa: ATSEARPSSYNEQF
v_gene: TRBV2; j_gene: TRBJ2-7; CDR3aa: ASRPGQLRIEQY
v_gene: TRBV20-1; j_gene: TRBJ2-7; CDR3aa: SASSGSSYEQY
v_gene: TRBV14; j_gene: TRBJ2-2; CDR3aa: ASSQGAGGPGELF
v_gene: TRBV9; j_gene: TRBJ2-5; CDR3aa: ASSAVAEETQY
v_gene: TRBV20-1; j_gene: TRBJ2-1; CDR3aa: SARDPLAGEYNEQF
v_gene: TRBV6-5; j_gene: TRBJ2-6; CDR3aa: ASSGPGRRAGDSGANVLT
v_gene: TRBV20-1; j_gene: TRBJ2-7; CDR3aa: SAQDGRDYEQY
v_gene: TRBV6-2/TRBV6-3; j_gene: TRBJ2-2; CDR3aa: ASSYPSETGDTGELF
v_gene: TRBV7-9; j_gene: TRBJ2-1; CDR3aa: ASSLAGLAPYNEQF
v_gene: TRBV24-1; j_gene: TRBJ2-5; CDR3aa: ATSDRTGGGETQY
v_gene: TRBV6-5; j_gene: TRBJ2-2; CDR3aa: ASRMGTTNTGELF
v_gene: TRBV28; j_gene: TRBJ2-5; CDR3aa: ASSLGGAFYQETQY
v_gene: TRBV18; j_gene: TRBJ2-1; CDR3aa: ASSVAGSSYNEQF
v_gene: TRBV6-2/TRBV6-3; j_gene: TRBJ2-7; CDR3aa: ASRGSLADLPRREQY
v_gene: TRBV7-6; j_gene: TRBJ2-2; CDR3aa: ASSRGLAGVTGELF
v_gene: TRBV5-4; j_gene: TRBJ2-1; CDR3aa: ASSLGLAGEQF
v_gene: TRBV5-4; j_gene: TRBJ1-3; CDR3aa: ASSAWTASSGNTIY
v_gene: TRBV27; j_gene: TRBJ1-4; CDR3aa: ASRLLGPPREKLF
v_gene: TRBV12-3/TRBV12-4; j_gene: TRBJ2-7; CDR3aa: ASSLAGAEEQY
v_gene: TRBV20-1; j_gene: TRBJ2-1; CDR3aa: SAGDRGDEQF
v_gene: TRBV12-3/TRBV12-4; j_gene: TRBJ1-4; CDR3aa: ASNPGQGDNVKLF
v_gene: TRBV19; j_gene: TRBJ2-7; CDR3aa: ASSNLAGVVQY
v_gene: TRBV4-2; j_gene: TRBJ2-7; CDR3aa: ASSQETGANSYEQY
v_gene: TRBV5-1; j_gene: TRBJ2-5; CDR3aa: ASTRTGNKEETQY
v_gene: TRBV19; j_gene: TRBJ2-3; CDR3aa: ASSISSFTDTQY
v_gene: TRBV6-1; j_gene: TRBJ2-1; CDR3aa: ASSEQEYSEQF
v_gene: TRBV2; j_gene: TRBJ2-7; CDR3aa: ASAGTGSSYEQY
v_gene: TRBV12-3/TRBV12-4; j_gene: TRBJ1-6; CDR3aa: ASTTAANSPLH
v_gene: TRBV20-1; j_gene: TRBJ2-3; CDR3aa: SASGSTYTDTQY
v_gene: TRBV20-1; j_gene: TRBJ2-1; CDR3aa: SARASGRVLSSYNEQF
v_gene: TRBV2; j_gene: TRBJ1-2; CDR3aa: ATRAQGGYT
v_gene: TRBV27; j_gene: TRBJ2-7; CDR3aa: ASRPNSGSTYEQY
v_gene: TRBV6-5; j_gene: TRBJ2-2; CDR3aa: ASRRQRENTGELF
v_gene: TRBV28; j_gene: TRBJ1-4; CDR3aa: ASSPPGANEKLF